The next 12 T cell receptor beta chains were all read from a single sample in a study of blood T cell repertoires in COVID-19. TCRdb's copy holds only in-frame clones and misses some; the assay was immunoSEQ multiplex PCR. This table has around 50,000 clones, roughly 87% appearing once. What was sequenced was peripheral blood. These receptors all come from an elderly woman with COVID-19, enrolled during active disease.

CDR3 protein: CSVVRVSSYEQYF. The CDR3 DNA follows: TGCAGCGTAGTCAGGGTCAGCTCCTACGAGCAGTACTTC. The chain employs TRBV29-1 and TRBJ2-7; perhaps TRBD1 as D (5 bases). This CDR3 contains 13 residues. The V end lost 6 bases, the J end lost 0 bases, and 12 bases lay between the germline ends. Germline-derived CDR1 and CDR2 are SQVTM and ANQGSEA.

The gene calls are TRBV3-1 (or the pseudogene TRBV3-2) and TRBJ2-2; 7 positions match TRBD2. Germline CDR1 LGHDT, CDR2 YNNKEL (reference sequence). The CDR3 consists of 15 residues. J gave up 7 bases and V 0 bases, and 5 bases lay outside the gene matches. This CDR3 is CASSQDLGGIGELFF. CDR3 nucleotides: TGTGCCAGCAGCCAAGATCTCGGGGGGATCGGGGAGCTGTTTTTT.

J is TRBJ1-1 and V is TRBV9, with D tentatively TRBD1 (5 bases). The CDR3 length is 16 residues. CDR1 is SGDLS, CDR2 YYNGEE, per germline. V dropped 0 bases and J dropped 0 bases, with 12 bases sitting between them. CDR3 loop: CASSVGPRDMNTEAFF. CDR3 bases: TGTGCCAGCAGCGTAGGACCCAGGGATATGAACACTGAAGCTTTCTTT.

The CDR3 spells CASSSTGSPNTEAFF. The CDR3 region has the DNA TGTGCCAGCAGCTCAACAGGGTCCCCGAACACTGAAGCTTTCTTT. J is TRBJ1-1 and V is TRBV7-8; maybe TRBD1 (6 bases). From germline, CDR1 is SGHVS and CDR2 FQNEAQ. CDR3 length equals 15 residues. The V gene lost 4 bases and the J gene lost 1 base, with 13 bases spanning the gap.

This clone was detected once. The V call is TRBV5-4, the J call TRBJ2-6; 7 positions agree with TRBD1. The CDR3 has 16 residues. V shed 5 bases, J shed 0 bases, and the junction held 5 bases outside the gene matches. Germline CDR1 SGHNT, CDR2 YYREEE (reference sequence). The CDR3 region has the DNA TGTGCCAGCAGTGGGACAGCCATCTCTGGGGCCAACGTCCTGACTTTC. Translated: CASSGTAISGANVLTF.

V gene TRBV6-5 combines with J gene TRBJ1-1, with 9 bases lining up with TRBD1. Germline CDR1 reads MNHEY; CDR2 reads SVGAGI. The ends lost 4 bases at V and 8 bases at J; junction bases unmatched: 5. This CDR3 has 13 amino acids. The CDR3 region has the DNA TGTGCCAGCAGTTCTGGACAGGGGCTAGAAGCTTTCTTT. It translates to CASSSGQGLEAFF.

This clone was detected only once. The chain is built from TRBV7-8 and TRBJ2-1, with D unresolved. V was clipped by 0 bases and J by 0 bases, with 9 bases between them. The length of the CDR3 is 16 residues. Germline CDR1 is SGHVS and CDR2 is FQNEAQ. CDR3 region: CASSLAVGSSYNEQFF. DNA of the CDR3: TGTGCCAGCAGCTTAGCGGTGGGCAGCTCCTACAATGAGCAGTTCTTC.

The J gene is TRBJ1-5, the V gene TRBV19, with D hard to call. Deletions cut 2 bases from V and 3 bases from J, with 8 bases between. The V gene's germline CDR1 is LNHDA and CDR2 SQIVND (reference sequence). The CDR3 runs to 14 residues. The CDR3 DNA sequence: TGTGCCAGTAGTATATTACAGAACAATCAGCCCCAGCATTTT. Protein: CASSILQNNQPQHF.

This chain connects TRBV4-1 to TRBJ2-5; maybe TRBD2 (7 bases). Trimming cost V 0 bases and J 1 base, with 18 bases left between them. This CDR3 is built from 18 residues. Germline V lookup: CDR1 MGHRA, CDR2 YSYEKL. DNA for the CDR3: TGCGCCAGCAGCCAAGAGGGTTTTGGGGGGGGCCGCCAAGAGACCCAGTACTTC. Translation: CASSQEGFGGGRQETQYF.

The rearrangement links TRBV6-5 to TRBJ2-7; D unresolved. The V gene's germline CDR1 is MNHEY and CDR2 SVGAGI. With 6 bases removed from V and 5 bases from J, the gap between germline ends came to 11 bases. This CDR3 has 12 residues. Here the CDR3 DNA reads TGTGCCAGCAGCCATGACATTCACGAGCAGTACTTC. Translation: CASSHDIHEQYF.

This chain links TRBV7-3 with TRBJ2-2; the match to TRBD2 covers 8 bases. Germline loops: CDR1 SGHTA, CDR2 FQGTGA. J lost 5 bases, V lost 6 bases, and 8 bases had no gene match. The CDR3 is 15 residues long. Here the CDR3 DNA reads TGTGCCAGCAGACCCCGACTAGCGTGGACCGGGGAGCTGTTTTTT. This sequence encodes CASRPRLAWTGELFF.

The J gene is TRBJ2-5, the V gene TRBV7-6; 9 positions agree with TRBD2. With 4 bases clipped from V and 2 bases from J, the junction kept 11 bases outside the gene matches. The V gene's germline CDR1 is SGHVS and CDR2 FNYEAQ. CDR3 length: 17 residues. CDR3 nucleotides: TGTGCCAGCAGCTACATAGCGGGGGTAGGGACTCAAGAGACCCAGTACTTC. This sequence encodes CASSYIAGVGTQETQYF.